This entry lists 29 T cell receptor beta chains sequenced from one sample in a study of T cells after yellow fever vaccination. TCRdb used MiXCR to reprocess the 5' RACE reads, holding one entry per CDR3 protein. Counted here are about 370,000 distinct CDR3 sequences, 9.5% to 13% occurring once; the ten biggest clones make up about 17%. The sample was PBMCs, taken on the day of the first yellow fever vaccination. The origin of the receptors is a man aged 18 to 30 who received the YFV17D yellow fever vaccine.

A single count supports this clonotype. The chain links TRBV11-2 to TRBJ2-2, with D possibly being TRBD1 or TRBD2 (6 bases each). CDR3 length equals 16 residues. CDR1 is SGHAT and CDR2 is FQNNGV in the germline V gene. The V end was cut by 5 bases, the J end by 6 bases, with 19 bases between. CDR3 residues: CASSIVRGRGPGELFF. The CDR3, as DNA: TGTGCCAGCAGCATAGTTCGCGGCCGGGGGCCCGGGGAGCTGTTTTTT.

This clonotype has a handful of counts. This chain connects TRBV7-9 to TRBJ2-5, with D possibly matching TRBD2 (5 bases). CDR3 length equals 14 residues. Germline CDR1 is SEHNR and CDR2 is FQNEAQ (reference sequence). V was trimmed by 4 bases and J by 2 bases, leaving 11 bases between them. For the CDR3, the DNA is TGTGCCAGCAGCTCCGGAGGCGGACAAGAGACCCAGTACTTC. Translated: CASSSGGGQETQYF.

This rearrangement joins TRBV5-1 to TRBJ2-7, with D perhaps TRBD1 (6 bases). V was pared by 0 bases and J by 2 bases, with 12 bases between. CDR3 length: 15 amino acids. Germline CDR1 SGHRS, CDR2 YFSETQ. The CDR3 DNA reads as TGCGCCAGCAGCTTGGCCTGGGGGCGCCCCTACGAGCAGTACTTC. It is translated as CASSLAWGRPYEQYF. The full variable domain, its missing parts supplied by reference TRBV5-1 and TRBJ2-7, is KAGVTQTPRYLIKTRGQQVTLSCSPISGHRSVSWYQQTPGQGLQFLFEYFSETQRNKGNFPGRFSGRQFSNSRSEMNVSTLELGDSALYLCASSLAWGRPYEQYFGPGTRLTVT.

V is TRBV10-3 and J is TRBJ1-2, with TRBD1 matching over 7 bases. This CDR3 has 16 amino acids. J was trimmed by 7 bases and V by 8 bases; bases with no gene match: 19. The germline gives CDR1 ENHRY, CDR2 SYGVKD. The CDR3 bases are TGTGCCATCTTGTCTTCCCCGGGACAGAATTTGGGTGGCTACACCTTC. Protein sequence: CAILSSPGQNLGGYTF.

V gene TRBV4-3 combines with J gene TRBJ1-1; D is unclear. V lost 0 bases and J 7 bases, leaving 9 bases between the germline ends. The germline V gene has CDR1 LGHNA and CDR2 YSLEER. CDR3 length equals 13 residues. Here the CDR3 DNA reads TGCGCCAGCAGCCAAGATTATGGCAGTGAAGCTTTCTTT. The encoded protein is CASSQDYGSEAFF.

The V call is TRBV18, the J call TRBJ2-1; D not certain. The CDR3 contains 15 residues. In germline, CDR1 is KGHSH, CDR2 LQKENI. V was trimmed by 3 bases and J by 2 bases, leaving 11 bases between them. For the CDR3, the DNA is TGTGCCAGCTCACCTCTGGTTAGCCCCTACAATGAGCAGTTCTTC. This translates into CASSPLVSPYNEQFF.

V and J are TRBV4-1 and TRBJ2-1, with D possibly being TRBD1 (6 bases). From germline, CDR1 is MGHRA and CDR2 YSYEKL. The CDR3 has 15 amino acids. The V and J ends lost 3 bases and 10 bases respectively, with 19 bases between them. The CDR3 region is CASSHSTGTLKEQFF. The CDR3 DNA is TGCGCCAGCAGCCACTCGACAGGCACCCTTAAGGAGCAGTTCTTC.

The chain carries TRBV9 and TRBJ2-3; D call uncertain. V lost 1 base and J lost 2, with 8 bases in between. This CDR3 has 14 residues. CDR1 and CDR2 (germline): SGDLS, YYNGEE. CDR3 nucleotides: TGTGCCAGCAGCGTATTTTCGGACACAGATACGCAGTATTTT. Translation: CASSVFSDTDTQYF.

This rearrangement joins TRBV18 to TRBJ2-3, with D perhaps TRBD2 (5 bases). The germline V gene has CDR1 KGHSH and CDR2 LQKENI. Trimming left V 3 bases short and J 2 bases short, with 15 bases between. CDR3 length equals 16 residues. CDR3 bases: TGTGCCAGCTCACCTCAACGAGGGTTATCCACAGATACGCAGTATTTT. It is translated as CASSPQRGLSTDTQYF.

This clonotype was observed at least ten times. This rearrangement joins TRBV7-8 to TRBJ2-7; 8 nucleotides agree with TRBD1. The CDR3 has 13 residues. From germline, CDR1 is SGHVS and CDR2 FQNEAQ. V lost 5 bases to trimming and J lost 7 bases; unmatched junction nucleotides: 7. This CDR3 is CASSIRQGQEQYF. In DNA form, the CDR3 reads TGTGCCAGCAGCATCAGACAGGGGCAAGAGCAGTACTTC.

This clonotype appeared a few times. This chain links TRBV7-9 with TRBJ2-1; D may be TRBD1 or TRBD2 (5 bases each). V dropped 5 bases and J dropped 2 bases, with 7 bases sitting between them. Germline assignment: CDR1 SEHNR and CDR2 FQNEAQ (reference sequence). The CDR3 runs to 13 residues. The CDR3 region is CASSGDPYNEQFF. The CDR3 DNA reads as TGTGCCAGCAGCGGGGACCCCTACAATGAGCAGTTCTTC. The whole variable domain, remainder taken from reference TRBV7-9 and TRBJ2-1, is DTGVSQNPRHKITKRGQNVTFRCDPISEHNRLYWYRQTLGQGPEFLTYFQNEAQLEKSRLLSDRFSAERPKGSFSTLEIQRTEQGDSAMYLCASSGDPYNEQFFGPGTRLTVL.

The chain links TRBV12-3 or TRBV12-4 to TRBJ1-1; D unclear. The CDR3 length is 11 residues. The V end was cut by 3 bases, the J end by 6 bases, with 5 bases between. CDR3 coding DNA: TGTGCCAGCAGTTTTTTTGCTGAAGCTTTCTTT. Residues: CASSFFAEAFF.

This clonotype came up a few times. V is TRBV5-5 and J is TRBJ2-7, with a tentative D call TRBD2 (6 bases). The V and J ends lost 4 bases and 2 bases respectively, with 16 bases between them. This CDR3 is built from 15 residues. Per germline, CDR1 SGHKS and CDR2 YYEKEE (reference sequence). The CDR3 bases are TGTGCCAGCAGCCACCGGGACTTTACCACCTACGAGCAGTACTTC. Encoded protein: CASSHRDFTTYEQYF.

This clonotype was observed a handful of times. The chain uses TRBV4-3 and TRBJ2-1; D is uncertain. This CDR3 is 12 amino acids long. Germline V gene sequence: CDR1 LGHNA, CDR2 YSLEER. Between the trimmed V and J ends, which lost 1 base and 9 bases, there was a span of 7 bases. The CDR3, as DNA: TGCGCCAGCAGCCAAGTGCAAGGTGAGCAGTTCTTC. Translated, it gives CASSQVQGEQFF.

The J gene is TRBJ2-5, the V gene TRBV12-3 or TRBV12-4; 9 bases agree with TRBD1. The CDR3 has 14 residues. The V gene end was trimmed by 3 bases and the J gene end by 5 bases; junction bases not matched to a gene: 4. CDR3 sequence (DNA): TGTGCCAGCAGTTTTTGGACAGGGGACGAGACCCAGTACTTC. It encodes CASSFWTGDETQYF.

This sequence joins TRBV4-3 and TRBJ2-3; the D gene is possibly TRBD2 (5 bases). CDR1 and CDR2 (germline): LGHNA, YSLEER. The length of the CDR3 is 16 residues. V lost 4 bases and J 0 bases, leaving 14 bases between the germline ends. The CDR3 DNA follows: TGCGCCAGCAGCCGAACTTCGGGGAGAAGCACAGATACGCAGTATTTT. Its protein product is CASSRTSGRSTDTQYF.

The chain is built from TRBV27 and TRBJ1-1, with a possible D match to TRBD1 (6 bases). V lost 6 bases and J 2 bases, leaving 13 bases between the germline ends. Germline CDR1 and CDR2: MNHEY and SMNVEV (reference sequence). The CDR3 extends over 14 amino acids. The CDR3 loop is CASSPGQTNTEAFF. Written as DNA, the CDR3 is TGTGCCAGCAGCCCTGGACAGACTAACACTGAAGCTTTCTTT.

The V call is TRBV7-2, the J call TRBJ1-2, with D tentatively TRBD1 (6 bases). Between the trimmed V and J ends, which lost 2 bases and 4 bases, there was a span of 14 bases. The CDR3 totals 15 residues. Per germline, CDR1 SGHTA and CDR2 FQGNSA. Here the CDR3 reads CASSLLSGGLYGYTF. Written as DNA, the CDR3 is TGTGCCAGCAGCTTACTCTCGGGGGGCCTCTATGGCTACACCTTC.

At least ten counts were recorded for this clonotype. This CDR3 is CASRPGQGAYEQYF. CDR3 nucleotides: TGCGCCAGCAGGCCGGGACAGGGGGCCTACGAGCAGTACTTC. The genes are TRBV5-1 and TRBJ2-7, with 11 bases lining up with TRBD1. The CDR3 is 14 amino acids. CDR1 and CDR2 from the germline V gene are SGHRS and YFSETQ. J gave up 2 bases and V 5 bases, and 3 bases lay outside the gene matches.

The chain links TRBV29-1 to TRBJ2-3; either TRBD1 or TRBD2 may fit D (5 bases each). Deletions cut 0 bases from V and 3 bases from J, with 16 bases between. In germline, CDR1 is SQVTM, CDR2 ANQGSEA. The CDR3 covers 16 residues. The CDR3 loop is CSVEDWIGRETDTQYF. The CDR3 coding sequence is TGCAGCGTTGAAGATTGGATCGGCAGGGAGACAGATACGCAGTATTTT.

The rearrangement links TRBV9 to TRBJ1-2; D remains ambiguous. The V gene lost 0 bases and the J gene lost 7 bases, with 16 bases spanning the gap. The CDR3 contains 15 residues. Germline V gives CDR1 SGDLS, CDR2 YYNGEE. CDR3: CASSVGVEGLRGYTF. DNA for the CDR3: TGTGCCAGCAGCGTAGGGGTGGAGGGCTTGCGTGGCTACACCTTC. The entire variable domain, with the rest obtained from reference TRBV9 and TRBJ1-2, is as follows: DSGVTQTPKHLITATGQRVTLRCSPRSGDLSVYWYQQSLDQGLQFLIQYYNGEERAKGNILERFSAQQFPDLHSELNLSSLELGDSALYFCASSVGVEGLRGYTFGSGTRLTVV.

CDR3 amino acids: CASSVRGRWETQYF. CDR3 bases: TGTGCCAGCAGTGTCAGGGGGAGGTGGGAGACCCAGTACTTC. The chain is built from TRBV27 and TRBJ2-5, with a tentative D call TRBD1 (7 bases). CDR3 size: 14 residues. The germline gives CDR1 MNHEY, CDR2 SMNVEV (reference sequence). V lost 5 bases and J lost 5, with 15 bases in between.

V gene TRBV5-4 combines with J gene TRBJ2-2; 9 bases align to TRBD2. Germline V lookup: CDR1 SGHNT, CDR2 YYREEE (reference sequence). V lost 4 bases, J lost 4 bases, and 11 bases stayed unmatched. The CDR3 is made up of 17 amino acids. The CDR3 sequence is CASSPHLAGDTTGELFF. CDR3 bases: TGTGCCAGCAGCCCTCACTTAGCGGGGGACACCACCGGGGAGCTGTTTTTT.

This CDR3 reads CASSLGGTGLQETQYF. CDR3 DNA: TGTGCCAGCAGCTTAGGGGGGACAGGCCTACAAGAGACCCAGTACTTC. V is TRBV7-6 and J is TRBJ2-5; 8 bases are a match to TRBD1. Germline trimming cut 1 base from V and 2 bases from J; bases unmatched to any gene: 6. The CDR3 covers 16 residues. Per germline, CDR1 SGHVS and CDR2 FNYEAQ. Full variable domain (missing parts from reference TRBV7-6 and TRBJ2-5): GAGVSQSPRYKVTKRGQDVALRCDPISGHVSLYWYRQALGQGPEFLTYFNYEAQQDKSGLPNDRFSAERPEGSISTLTIQRTEQRDSAMYRCASSLGGTGLQETQYFGPGTRLLVL.

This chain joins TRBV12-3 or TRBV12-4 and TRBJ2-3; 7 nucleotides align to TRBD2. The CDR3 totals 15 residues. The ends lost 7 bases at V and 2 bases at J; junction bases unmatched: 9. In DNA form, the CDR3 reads TGTGCCAGCATTCTTAGCGGGTCTTCCACAGATACGCAGTATTTT. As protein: CASILSGSSTDTQYF.

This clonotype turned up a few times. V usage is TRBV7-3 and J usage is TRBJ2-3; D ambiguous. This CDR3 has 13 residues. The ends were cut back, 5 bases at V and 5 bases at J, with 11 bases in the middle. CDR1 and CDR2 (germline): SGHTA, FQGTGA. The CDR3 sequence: CASSAYTEDTQYF. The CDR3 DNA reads TGTGCCAGCAGCGCCTACACAGAAGATACGCAGTATTTT.

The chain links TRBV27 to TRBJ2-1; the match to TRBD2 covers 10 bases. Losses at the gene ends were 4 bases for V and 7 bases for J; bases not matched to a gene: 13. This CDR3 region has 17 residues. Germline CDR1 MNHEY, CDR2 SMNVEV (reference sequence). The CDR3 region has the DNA TGTGCCAGCAGTTCCGGGCTAGCGGGGGTGACGTTTAATGAGCAGTTCTTC. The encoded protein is CASSSGLAGVTFNEQFF.

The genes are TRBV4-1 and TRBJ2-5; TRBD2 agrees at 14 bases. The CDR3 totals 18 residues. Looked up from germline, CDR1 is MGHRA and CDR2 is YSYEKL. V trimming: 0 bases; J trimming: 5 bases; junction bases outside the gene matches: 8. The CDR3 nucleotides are TGCGCCAGCAGCCAAGATGCGACTAGCGGGGGGGCGCGGGAGACCCAGTACTTC. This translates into CASSQDATSGGARETQYF.

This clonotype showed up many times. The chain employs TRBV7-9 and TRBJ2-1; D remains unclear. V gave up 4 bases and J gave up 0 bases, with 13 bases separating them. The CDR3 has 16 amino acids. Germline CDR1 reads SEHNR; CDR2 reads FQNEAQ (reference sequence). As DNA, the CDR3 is TGTGCCAGCAGCTCTACCCACATCAGCTCCTACAATGAGCAGTTCTTC. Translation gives CASSSTHISSYNEQFF.